The 8 T cell receptor beta chains below all came from one sample that was sequenced in a study of T cells in Graves' hyperthyroidism and ophthalmopathy. The source material, RNA transcripts, was used to amplify TCR beta CDR3 regions. HTBI primers were the set used in a first-round RT-PCR of the TCR CDR3. Each CDR3 protein gets one entry after TCRdb re-called the multiplex PCR reads with MiXCR. There are hundreds of thousands of distinct CDR3 sequences in the sample; roughly 15% occur only once, and around 4.5% lies in the top ten. Sequencing was done on a sample of blood. Every receptor here comes from a middle-aged woman with Graves' ophthalmopathy.

The chain couples TRBV3-1 to TRBJ2-7; 10 nucleotides agree with TRBD1. Germline values: CDR1 LGHDT, CDR2 YNNKEL (reference sequence). V lost 1 base, J lost 5 bases, and 5 bases stayed unmatched. CDR3 length: 15 amino acids. The CDR3 region is CASSQARDRGHEQYF. The CDR3 coding sequence is TGTGCCAGCAGCCAAGCCCGGGACAGGGGTCACGAGCAGTACTTC.

This clonotype was counted only a few times. The V gene is TRBV30, the J gene TRBJ1-5; unclear D gene. The CDR3 runs 14 residues. Germline values: CDR1 GTSNPN, CDR2 SVGIG (reference sequence). Trimming pared 0 bases from V and 2 bases from J, leaving 8 bases between. The CDR3 coding sequence is TGTGCCTGGAGTGTCGAGGCAGGCAATCAGCCCCAGCATTTT. It yields the protein CAWSVEAGNQPQHF.

This clonotype was recorded many times. The J gene is TRBJ1-1, the V gene TRBV28; D gene uncertain. The CDR3 runs 11 residues. V shed 8 bases and J shed 3 bases, with 7 bases lying between them. Per germline, CDR1 MDHEN and CDR2 SYDVKM. Here the CDR3 reads CASARYTEAFF. CDR3 coding DNA: TGTGCCAGCGCCCGGTACACTGAAGCTTTCTTT.

This chain links TRBV5-1 with TRBJ1-2; D is possibly TRBD1 (5 bases). Germline V gene data show CDR1 as SGHRS and CDR2 as YFSETQ. The CDR3 loop spans 16 amino acids. Trimming cost V 4 bases and J 2 bases, with 18 bases left between them. Here the CDR3 reads CASSRNLDRFNYGYTF. CDR3 sequence (DNA): TGCGCCAGCAGCAGAAATCTCGACAGATTCAACTATGGCTACACCTTC.

This clonotype was picked up a small number of times. The V call is TRBV5-1, the J call TRBJ2-7, with D possibly TRBD2 on 6 matching bases. The germline CDR1 and CDR2 sequences are SGHRS and YFSETQ. Deletions cut 0 bases from V and 3 bases from J, with 13 bases between. The CDR3 runs to 15 residues. In DNA form, the CDR3 reads TGCGCCAGCAGCTTGGGGGGGGTCGGATACTACGAGCAGTACTTC. This gives the protein CASSLGGVGYYEQYF. Drawing the rest from reference TRBV5-1 and TRBJ2-7, the complete variable domain is KAGVTQTPRYLIKTRGQQVTLSCSPISGHRSVSWYQQTPGQGLQFLFEYFSETQRNKGNFPGRFSGRQFSNSRSEMNVSTLELGDSALYLCASSLGGVGYYEQYFGPGTRLTVT.

This clonotype occurred many times. The chain has TRBV12-3 or TRBV12-4 and TRBJ2-2; 9 nucleotides line up with TRBD1. The V gene end was trimmed by 2 bases and the J gene end by 1 base; junction bases not matched to a gene: 8. The CDR3 is 18 residues long. CDR3 sequence reads: CASSLYSGQGRNTGELFF. CDR3 coding DNA: TGTGCCAGCAGTTTATATTCGGGACAGGGTAGGAACACCGGGGAGCTGTTTTTT.

This chain links TRBV6-1 with TRBJ1-1; D is unresolved. Deletions cut 7 bases from V and 0 bases from J, with 15 bases between. This CDR3 contains 15 residues. Germline V gene sequence: CDR1 MNHNS, CDR2 SASEGT. The CDR3 loop reads CASNPTAGLNTEAFF. In nucleotides, the CDR3 is TGTGCCAGCAACCCGACTGCAGGTCTGAACACTGAAGCTTTCTTT.

This clonotype has a count of ten or more. This sequence joins TRBV6-2 or TRBV6-3 and TRBJ2-7; D not resolved. This CDR3 spans 15 amino acids. The germline CDR1 and CDR2 sequences are MNHEY and SVGEGT. With 0 bases removed from V and 0 bases from J, the gap between germline ends came to 9 bases. CDR3 DNA: TGTGCCAGCAGTTACTCGACGGCACTCTCCTACGAGCAGTACTTC. Protein product: CASSYSTALSYEQYF.